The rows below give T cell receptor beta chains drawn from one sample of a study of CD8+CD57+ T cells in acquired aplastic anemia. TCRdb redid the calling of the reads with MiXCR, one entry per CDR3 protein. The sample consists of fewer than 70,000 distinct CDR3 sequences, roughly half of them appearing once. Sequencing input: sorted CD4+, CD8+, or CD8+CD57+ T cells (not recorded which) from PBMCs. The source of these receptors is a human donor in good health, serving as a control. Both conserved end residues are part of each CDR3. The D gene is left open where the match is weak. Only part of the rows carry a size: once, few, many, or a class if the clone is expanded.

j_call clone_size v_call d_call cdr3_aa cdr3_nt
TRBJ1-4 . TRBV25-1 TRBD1 CASRGQGITNEKLFF TGTGCCAGCAGAGGACAGGGTATCACTAATGAAAAACTGTTTTTT
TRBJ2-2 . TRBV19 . CASSIILGTGELFF TGTGCCAGTAGTATTATCTTAGGTACCGGGGAGCTGTTTTTT
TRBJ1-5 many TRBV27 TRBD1 CASSPRGNGDQPQHF TGTGCCAGCAGTCCCAGGGGGAATGGGGATCAGCCCCAGCATTTT
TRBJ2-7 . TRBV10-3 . CAISEPAASEQYF TGTGCCATCAGTGAGCCGGCAGCCTCCGAGCAGTACTTC
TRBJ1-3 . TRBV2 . CASSLRGSSGNTIYF TGTGCCAGCAGCCTGCGTGGGAGCTCTGGAAACACCATATATTTT
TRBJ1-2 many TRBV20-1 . CSANGQTSGANYGYTF TGCAGTGCCAACGGACAGACAAGTGGCGCTAACTATGGCTACACCTTC
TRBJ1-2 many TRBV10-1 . CAKRGGAEYGYTF TGCGCCAAAAGGGGGGGGGCGGAATATGGCTACACCTTC
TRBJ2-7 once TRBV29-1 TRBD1 CSVTGTAGTGGYEQYF TGCAGCGTCACAGGGACAGCCGGGACAGGGGGCTACGAGCAGTACTTC
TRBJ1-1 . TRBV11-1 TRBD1 CASSLPGTGGFWDAEAFF TGTGCCAGCAGCCTACCCGGGACAGGGGGTTTTTGGGACGCTGAAGCTTTCTTT
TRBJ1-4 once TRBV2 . CASSEAGIVDEKLFF TGTGCCAGCAGTGAAGCCGGGATTGTGGATGAAAAACTGTTTTTT
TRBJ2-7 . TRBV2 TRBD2 CASRASGIADEQYF TGTGCCAGCAGGGCTAGCGGGATAGCCGACGAGCAGTACTTC
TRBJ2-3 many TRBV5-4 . CASSYPTDTQYF TGTGCCAGCAGCTACCCCACAGATACGCAGTATTTT
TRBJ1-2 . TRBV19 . CASSMGGVTYGYTF TGTGCCAGTAGTATGGGTGGCGTTACCTATGGCTACACCTTC
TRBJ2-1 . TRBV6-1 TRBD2 CASSEFRTSGSLYNEQFF TGTGCCAGCAGTGAGTTTCGGACTAGCGGGAGTTTGTACAATGAGCAGTTCTTC
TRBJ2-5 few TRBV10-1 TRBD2 CASRAGADATQYF TGCGCCAGCAGGGCGGGAGCCGACGCGACCCAGTACTTC
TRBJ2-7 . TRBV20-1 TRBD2 CSAWILAETYEQYF TGCAGTGCTTGGATACTAGCGGAAACCTACGAGCAGTACTTC
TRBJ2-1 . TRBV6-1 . CASSEVDSLQFF TGTGCCAGCAGTGAAGTTGACAGCTTACAGTTCTTC
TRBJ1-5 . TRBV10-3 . CAISESIGGVQPQHF TGTGCCATCAGTGAGTCTATTGGGGGCGTTCAGCCCCAGCATTTT
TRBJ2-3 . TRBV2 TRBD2 CASSGASGRTDTQYF TGTGCCAGCAGTGGGGCTAGCGGGAGGACAGATACGCAGTATTTT
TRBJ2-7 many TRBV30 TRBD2 CAWSKLAVEQYF TGTGCCTGGAGCAAGCTAGCGGTCGAGCAGTACTTC
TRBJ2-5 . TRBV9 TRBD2 CASSGTSGEETQYF TGTGCCAGCAGTGGGACTAGCGGGGAAGAGACCCAGTACTTC
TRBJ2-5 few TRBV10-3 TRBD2 CAISESMSGGGETQYF TGTGCCATCAGTGAGTCGATGAGCGGGGGCGGGGAGACCCAGTACTTC
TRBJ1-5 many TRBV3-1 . CASSQDMTAHQPQHF TGTGCCAGCAGCCAAGATATGACGGCTCATCAGCCCCAGCATTTT
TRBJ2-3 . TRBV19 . CASSMKGADTQYF TGTGCCAGTAGTATGAAGGGGGCAGATACGCAGTATTTT
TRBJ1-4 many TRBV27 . CASKQGGEKLFF TGTGCCAGCAAGCAGGGTGGTGAAAAACTGTTTTTT
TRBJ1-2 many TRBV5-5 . CASSLHLEGLYGYTF TGTGCCAGCAGCTTGCACCTCGAGGGTCTCTATGGCTACACCTTC
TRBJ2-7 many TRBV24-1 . CATSDFYEQYF TGTGCCACCAGTGATTTTTACGAGCAGTACTTC
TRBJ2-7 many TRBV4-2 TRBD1 CASSQGQGQYF TGTGCCAGCAGCCAAGGACAGGGGCAGTACTTC
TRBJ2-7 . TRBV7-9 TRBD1 CASSLQGAGSDGQYF TGTGCCAGCAGCTTACAGGGGGCAGGGAGCGACGGGCAGTACTTC
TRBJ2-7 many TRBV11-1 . CASTVDSLVYEQYF TGTGCCAGCACCGTCGACAGTTTAGTATACGAGCAGTACTTC
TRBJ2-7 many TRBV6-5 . CASSYPYGGEQYF TGTGCCAGCAGTTACCCGTATGGGGGGGAGCAGTACTTC
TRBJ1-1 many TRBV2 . CASSEALVGTNTEAFF TGTGCCAGCAGTGAAGCGCTTGTGGGAACGAACACTGAAGCTTTCTTT
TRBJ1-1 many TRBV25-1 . CASSDPSYEAFF TGTGCCAGCAGTGATCCCAGTTATGAAGCTTTCTTT
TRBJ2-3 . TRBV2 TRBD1 CASSPGWDRSTDTQYF TGTGCCAGCAGCCCGGGTTGGGACAGAAGCACAGATACGCAGTATTTT
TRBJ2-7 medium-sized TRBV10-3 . CAISESAGSSYEQYF TGTGCCATCAGTGAGTCGGCAGGGAGCTCCTACGAGCAGTACTTC
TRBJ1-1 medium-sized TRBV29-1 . CSVETGNTEAFF TGCAGCGTTGAAACAGGGAACACTGAAGCTTTCTTT
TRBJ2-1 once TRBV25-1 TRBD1 CASSGRTGVTYNEQFF TGTGCCAGCAGTGGGAGGACAGGTGTCACCTACAATGAGCAGTTCTTC
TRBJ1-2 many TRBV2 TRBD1 CASRQGAQFNLNYGYTF TGTGCCAGCAGACAGGGGGCACAGTTCAACCTTAACTATGGCTACACCTTC
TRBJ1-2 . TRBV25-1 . CASSQGYGYTF TGTGCCAGCAGTCAGGGGTATGGCTACACCTTC
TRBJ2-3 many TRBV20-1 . CSARDPGSDTQYF TGCAGTGCTAGAGATCCCGGGTCAGATACGCAGTATTTT